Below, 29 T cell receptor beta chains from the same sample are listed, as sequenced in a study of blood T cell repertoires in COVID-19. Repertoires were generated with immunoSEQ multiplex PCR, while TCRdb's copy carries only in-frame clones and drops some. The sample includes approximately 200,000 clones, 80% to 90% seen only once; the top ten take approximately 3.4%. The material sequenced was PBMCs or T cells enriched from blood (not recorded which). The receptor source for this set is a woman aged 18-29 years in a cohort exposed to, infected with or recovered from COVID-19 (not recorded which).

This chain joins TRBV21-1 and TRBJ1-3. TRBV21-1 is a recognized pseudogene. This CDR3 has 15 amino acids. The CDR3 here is CASSKGKEAGNTIYF. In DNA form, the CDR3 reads TGTGCCAGCAGCAAGGGTAAGGAGGCTGGAAACACCATATATTTT.

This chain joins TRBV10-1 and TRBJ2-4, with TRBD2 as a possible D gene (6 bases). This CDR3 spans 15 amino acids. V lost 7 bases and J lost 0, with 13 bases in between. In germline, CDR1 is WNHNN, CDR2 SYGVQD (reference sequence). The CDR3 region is CASIPGGVAKNIQYF. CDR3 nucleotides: TGCGCCAGCATCCCCGGGGGAGTAGCCAAAAACATTCAGTACTTC.

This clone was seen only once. CDR3: CSVVQGALSEQYF. CDR3 bases: TGCAGCGTTGTGCAGGGGGCTTTGAGCGAGCAGTACTTC. This chain connects TRBV29-1 to TRBJ2-7; 8 bases agree with TRBD1. The V gene end was trimmed by 4 bases and the J gene end by 6 bases; junction bases not matched to a gene: 8. The CDR3 spans 13 residues. Germline V gene lookup returns CDR1 SQVTM and CDR2 ANQGSEA.

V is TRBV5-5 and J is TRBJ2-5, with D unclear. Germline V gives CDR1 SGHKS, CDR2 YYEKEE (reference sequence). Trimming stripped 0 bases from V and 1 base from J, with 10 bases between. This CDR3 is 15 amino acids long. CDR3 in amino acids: CASSLVWSSQETQYF. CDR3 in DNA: TGTGCCAGCAGCTTGGTTTGGAGTTCCCAAGAGACCCAGTACTTC.

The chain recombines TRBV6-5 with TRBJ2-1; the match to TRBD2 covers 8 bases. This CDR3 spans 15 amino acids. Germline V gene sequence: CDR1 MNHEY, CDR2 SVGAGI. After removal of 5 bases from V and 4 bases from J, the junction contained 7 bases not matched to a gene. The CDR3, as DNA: TGTGCCAGCAGTATTCGGGGGGGCCTTTACAATGAGCAGTTCTTC. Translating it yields CASSIRGGLYNEQFF.

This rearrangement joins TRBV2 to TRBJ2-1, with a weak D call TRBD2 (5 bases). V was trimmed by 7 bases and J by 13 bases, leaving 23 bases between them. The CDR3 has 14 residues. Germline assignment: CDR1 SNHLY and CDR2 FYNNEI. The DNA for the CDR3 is TGTGCCAGCACCGAGGTACTAGTTTCGGTCAAACAGTTCTTC. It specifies CASTEVLVSVKQFF.

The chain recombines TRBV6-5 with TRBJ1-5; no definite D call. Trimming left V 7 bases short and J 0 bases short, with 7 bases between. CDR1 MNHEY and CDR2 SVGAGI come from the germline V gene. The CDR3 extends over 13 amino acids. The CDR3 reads CASKRVSNQPQHF. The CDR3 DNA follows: TGTGCCAGCAAGCGGGTTAGCAATCAGCCCCAGCATTTT.

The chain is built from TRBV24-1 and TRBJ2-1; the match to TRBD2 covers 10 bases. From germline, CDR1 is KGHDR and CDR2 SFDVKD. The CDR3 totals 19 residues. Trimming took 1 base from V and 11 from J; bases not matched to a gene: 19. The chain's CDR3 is CATSDFAVEREGIPLKQFF. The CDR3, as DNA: TGTGCCACCAGTGATTTTGCCGTGGAGCGGGAGGGCATTCCCCTCAAGCAGTTCTTC.

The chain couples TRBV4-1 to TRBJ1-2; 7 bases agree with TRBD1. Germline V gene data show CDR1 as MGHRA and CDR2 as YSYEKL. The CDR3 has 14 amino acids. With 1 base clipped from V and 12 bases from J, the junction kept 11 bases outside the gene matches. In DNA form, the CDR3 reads TGCGCCAGCAGCCAAGGGACAGGTCGACAGTCTGACACCTTC. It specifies CASSQGTGRQSDTF.

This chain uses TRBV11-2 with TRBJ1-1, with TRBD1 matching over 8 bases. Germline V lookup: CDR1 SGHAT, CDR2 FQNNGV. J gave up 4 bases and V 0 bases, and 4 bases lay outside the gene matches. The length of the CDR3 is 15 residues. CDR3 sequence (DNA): TGTGCCAGCAGCTTAGATGTACAGGGGGGCACTGAAGCTTTCTTT. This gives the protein CASSLDVQGGTEAFF.

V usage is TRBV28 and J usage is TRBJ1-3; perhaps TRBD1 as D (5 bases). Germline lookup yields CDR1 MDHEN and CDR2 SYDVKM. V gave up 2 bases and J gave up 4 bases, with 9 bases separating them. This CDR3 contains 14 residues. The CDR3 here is CASSLTGGGNTIYF. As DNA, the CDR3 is TGTGCCAGCAGTTTAACGGGGGGAGGAAACACCATATATTTT.

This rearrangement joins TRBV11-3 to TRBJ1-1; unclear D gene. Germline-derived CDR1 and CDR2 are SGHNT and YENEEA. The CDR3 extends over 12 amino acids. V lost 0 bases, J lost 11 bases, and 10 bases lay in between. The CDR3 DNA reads TGTGCCAGCAGCTTAGACCGGGTTGTGGCTTTCTTT. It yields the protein CASSLDRVVAFF.

As DNA, the CDR3 is TGTGCTAGTGGTTTGGGCCTTGGGACAGCAAATTCACCCCTCCACTTT. It codes for CASGLGLGTANSPLHF. The chain links TRBV12-5 to TRBJ1-6; 7 positions match TRBD1. The CDR3 runs to 16 residues. The V and J ends lost 1 base and 7 bases, in that order; junction bases with no gene match: 7. Germline values: CDR1 LGHNT, CDR2 FRNRAP.

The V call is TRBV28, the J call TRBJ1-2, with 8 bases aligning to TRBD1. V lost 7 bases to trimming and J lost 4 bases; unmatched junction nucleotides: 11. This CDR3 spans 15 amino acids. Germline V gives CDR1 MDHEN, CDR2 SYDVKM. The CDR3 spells CASIHSDRDLYGYTF. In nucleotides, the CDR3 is TGTGCCAGCATCCACTCGGACAGGGATCTCTATGGCTACACCTTC.

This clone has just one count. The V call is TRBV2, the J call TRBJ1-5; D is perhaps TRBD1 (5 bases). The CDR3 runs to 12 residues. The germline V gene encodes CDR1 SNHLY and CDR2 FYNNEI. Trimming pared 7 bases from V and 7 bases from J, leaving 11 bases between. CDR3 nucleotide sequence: TGTGCCAGCAATCAGGGTATACAGCCCCAGCATTTT. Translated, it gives CASNQGIQPQHF.

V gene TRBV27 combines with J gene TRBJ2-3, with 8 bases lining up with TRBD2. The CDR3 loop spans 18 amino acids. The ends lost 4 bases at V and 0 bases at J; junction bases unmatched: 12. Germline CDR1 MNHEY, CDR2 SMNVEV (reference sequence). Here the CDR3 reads CASSSPLRASGSTDTQYF. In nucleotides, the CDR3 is TGTGCCAGCAGTTCTCCCCTTCGGGCTAGCGGGAGCACAGATACGCAGTATTTT.

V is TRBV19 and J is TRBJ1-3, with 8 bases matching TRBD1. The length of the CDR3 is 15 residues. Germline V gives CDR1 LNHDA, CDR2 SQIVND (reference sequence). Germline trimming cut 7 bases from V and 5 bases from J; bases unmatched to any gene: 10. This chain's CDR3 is CASTPRGQGRNTIYF. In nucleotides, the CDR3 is TGTGCCAGTACCCCCCGAGGACAGGGAAGAAACACCATATATTTT.

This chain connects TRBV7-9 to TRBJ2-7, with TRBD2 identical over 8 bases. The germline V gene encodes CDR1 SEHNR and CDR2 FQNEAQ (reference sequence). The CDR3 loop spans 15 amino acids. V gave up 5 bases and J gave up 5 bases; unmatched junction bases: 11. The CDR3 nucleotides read TGTGCCAGCAGCCCTAGCGTACTAGCGGCGGACGAGCAGTACTTC. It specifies CASSPSVLAADEQYF.

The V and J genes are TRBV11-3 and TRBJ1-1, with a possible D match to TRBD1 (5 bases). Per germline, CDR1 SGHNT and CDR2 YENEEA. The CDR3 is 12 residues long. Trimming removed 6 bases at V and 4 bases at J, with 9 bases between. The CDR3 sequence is CASRFGGTEAFF. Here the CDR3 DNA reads TGTGCCAGCAGATTCGGGGGCACTGAAGCTTTCTTT.

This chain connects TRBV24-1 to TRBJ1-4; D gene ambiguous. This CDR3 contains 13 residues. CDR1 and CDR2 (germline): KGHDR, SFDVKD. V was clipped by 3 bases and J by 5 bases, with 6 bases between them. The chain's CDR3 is CATSDGGNEKLFF. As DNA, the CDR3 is TGTGCCACCAGTGATGGCGGGAATGAAAAACTGTTTTTT.

In DNA, the CDR3 is TGTGCCAGCAGCTCTAGCGGGAGCTCCTACAATGAGCAGTTCTTC. Amino acids: CASSSSGSSYNEQFF. The rearrangement joins TRBV11-1 to TRBJ2-1; 10 positions match TRBD2. Germline lookup yields CDR1 SGHAT and CDR2 FQDESV (reference sequence). This CDR3 contains 15 residues. Unmatched junction bases numbered 0, after V lost 4 bases and J lost 0 bases.

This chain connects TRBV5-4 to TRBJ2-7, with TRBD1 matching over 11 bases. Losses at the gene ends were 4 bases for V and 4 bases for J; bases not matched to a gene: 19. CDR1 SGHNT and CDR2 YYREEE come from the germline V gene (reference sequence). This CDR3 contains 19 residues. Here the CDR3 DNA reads TGTGCCAGCAGCGTGGGACAGGGGGTCCGAATTTCAGGCTTATACGAGCAGTACTTC. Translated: CASSVGQGVRISGLYEQYF.

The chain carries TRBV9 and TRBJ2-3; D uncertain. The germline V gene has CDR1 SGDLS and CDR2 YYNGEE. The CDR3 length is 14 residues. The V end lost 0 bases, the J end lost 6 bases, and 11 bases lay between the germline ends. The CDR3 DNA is TGTGCCAGCAGCGTAGGGGCCATTCATGATACGCAGTATTTT. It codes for CASSVGAIHDTQYF. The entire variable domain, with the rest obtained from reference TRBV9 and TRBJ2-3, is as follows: DSGVTQTPKHLITATGQRVTLRCSPRSGDLSVYWYQQSLDQGLQFLIQYYNGEERAKGNILERFSAQQFPDLHSELNLSSLELGDSALYFCASSVGAIHDTQYFGPGTRLTVL.

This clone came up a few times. In DNA, the CDR3 is TGTGCCAGCAGTTTAATTTCCGGGACAAGTAATGAAAAACTGTTTTTT. The encoded protein is CASSLISGTSNEKLFF. V gene TRBV27 combines with J gene TRBJ1-4; a possible D gene is TRBD1 (6 bases). V dropped 2 bases and J dropped 4 bases, with 14 bases sitting between them. The CDR3 is made up of 16 amino acids. From germline, CDR1 is MNHEY and CDR2 SMNVEV (reference sequence).

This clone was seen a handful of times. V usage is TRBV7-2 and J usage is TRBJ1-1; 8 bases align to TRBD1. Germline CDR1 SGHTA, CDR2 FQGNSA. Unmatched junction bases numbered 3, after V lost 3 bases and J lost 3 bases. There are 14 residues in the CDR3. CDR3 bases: TGTGCCAGCAGCTTTCTGACAGGGGACACTGAAGCTTTCTTT. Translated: CASSFLTGDTEAFF.

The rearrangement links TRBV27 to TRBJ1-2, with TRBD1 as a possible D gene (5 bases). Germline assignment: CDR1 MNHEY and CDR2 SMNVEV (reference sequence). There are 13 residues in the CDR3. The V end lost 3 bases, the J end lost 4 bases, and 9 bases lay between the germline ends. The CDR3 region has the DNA TGTGCCAGCAGTTTTGGGGCAACCTATGGCTACACCTTC. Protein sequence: CASSFGATYGYTF.

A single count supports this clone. DNA for the CDR3: TGTGCCAGCAGTCTACAGGGGGCGATGGTGAACACTGAAGCTTTCTTT. Amino acids: CASSLQGAMVNTEAFF. The genes are TRBV2 and TRBJ1-1; 9 nucleotides agree with TRBD1. This CDR3 has 16 residues. Germline V gene sequence: CDR1 SNHLY, CDR2 FYNNEI. V dropped 5 bases and J dropped 0; count of bases not matched to a gene: 7.

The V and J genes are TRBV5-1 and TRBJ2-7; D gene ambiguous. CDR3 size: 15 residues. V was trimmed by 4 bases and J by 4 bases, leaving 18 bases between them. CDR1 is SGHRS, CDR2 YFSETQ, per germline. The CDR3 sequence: CASSPLEQTAYEQYF. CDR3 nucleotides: TGCGCCAGCAGCCCCCTGGAACAGACGGCATACGAGCAGTACTTC. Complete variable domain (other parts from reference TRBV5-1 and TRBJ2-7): KAGVTQTPRYLIKTRGQQVTLSCSPISGHRSVSWYQQTPGQGLQFLFEYFSETQRNKGNFPGRFSGRQFSNSRSEMNVSTLELGDSALYLCASSPLEQTAYEQYFGPGTRLTVT.

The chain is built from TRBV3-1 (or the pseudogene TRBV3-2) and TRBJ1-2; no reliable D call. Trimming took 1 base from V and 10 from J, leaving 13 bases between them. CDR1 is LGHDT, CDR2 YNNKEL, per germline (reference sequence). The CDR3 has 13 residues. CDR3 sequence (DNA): TGTGCCAGCAGCCAAGCCCACAGCCATGTCTACACCTTC. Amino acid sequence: CASSQAHSHVYTF.